This T cell receptor beta chain came from a study of spatial heterogeneity in lung cancer. Study at large: Alpha-chain sequences were consistently detected in smaller numbers than beta-chain sequences. Raw reads showed each unique TCR and UMI combination turning up more than ten times on average.

There are 16 residues in the CDR3. Deletions cut 3 bases from V and 6 bases from J, with 18 bases between. Looked up from germline, CDR1 is SGDLS and CDR2 is YYNGEE. General study results and limits: Ubiquitous expanded tumor TCRs were seen in blood more at resection than at follow-up.

In this sample, this clonotype turned up a few times. What it binds is not known. TCRdb called the 5' RACE reads again in MiXCR, with one record for every CDR3 protein. The table includes tens of thousands of distinct CDR3 sequences, less than 20% detected once. Time point indicated: blood at routine non-recurrence follow-up after resection. The study sequenced unsorted whole RNA from tumor, nontumor lung or frozen PBMC. The sequence derives from a male donor with early-stage non-small cell lung cancer. The rearrangement uses TRBV9 and TRBJ2-2; unclear D gene. The sequencing here drew on PBMCs, taken at follow-up. The CDR3: CASSGAWGPRPGELFF. CDR3 nucleotide sequence: TGTGCCAGCAGCGGGGCGTGGGGTCCTCGGCCCGGGGAGCTGTTTTTT.